One sample yielded the 20 T cell receptor beta chains listed below, sequenced in a study of T cell responses to AZD1222 COVID-19 vaccine. TCRdb's copy holds only in-frame clones and misses some; the assay was immunoSEQ multiplex PCR. The sample lists 130,000 to 150,000 clones, around 91% occurring once. Sequencing was performed on peripheral blood, taken on day 0 of AZD1222 vaccination. Every receptor here comes from an adult in good health.

V gene TRBV7-9 combines with J gene TRBJ2-1; tentatively, D is TRBD1 or TRBD2 (5 bases each). Germline V lookup: CDR1 SEHNR, CDR2 FQNEAQ (reference sequence). The V gene lost 5 bases and the J gene lost 8 bases, with 7 bases spanning the gap. The CDR3 is 11 residues long. The CDR3 DNA sequence: TGTGCCAGCAGCCGGGACCATGAGCAGTTCTTC. It codes for CASSRDHEQFF.

This sequence joins TRBV19 and TRBJ2-1; 9 bases map to TRBD1. The V and J ends lost 4 bases and 2 bases, in that order; junction bases with no gene match: 6. CDR1 LNHDA and CDR2 SQIVND come from the germline V gene (reference sequence). The CDR3 length is 16 residues. The CDR3 DNA follows: TGTGCCAGTAGTAGAGCCGGGACAGGGCCCTACAATGAGCAGTTCTTC. Protein product: CASSRAGTGPYNEQFF.

CDR3 sequence reads: CASSFTNMGRITKNIQYF. The CDR3, as DNA: TGTGCCAGCAGTTTCACCAACATGGGGAGGATTACCAAAAACATTCAGTACTTC. The chain joins TRBV27 to TRBJ2-4; D is perhaps TRBD2 (6 bases). CDR1 is MNHEY, CDR2 SMNVEV, per germline (reference sequence). V dropped 3 bases and J dropped 2 bases, with 20 bases sitting between them. The CDR3 totals 18 residues.

This chain uses TRBV6-5 with TRBJ2-3; 9 bases are shared with TRBD1. This CDR3 region has 15 residues. Germline loops: CDR1 MNHEY, CDR2 SVGAGI. Germline trimming cut 8 bases from V and 7 bases from J; bases unmatched to any gene: 13. The CDR3 region has the DNA TGTGCCAGCTACAGGCCGGGACAGGGACGTAATACGCAGTATTTT. It translates to CASYRPGQGRNTQYF.

The chain uses TRBV18 and TRBJ1-1, with 7 bases identical to TRBD1. Germline V lookup: CDR1 KGHSH, CDR2 LQKENI. With 4 bases clipped from V and 5 bases from J, the junction kept 7 bases outside the gene matches. The CDR3 has 14 residues. The CDR3 DNA reads TGTGCCAGCTCACTAACCCAGGGGGGGACTGAAGCTTTCTTT. Amino acid sequence: CASSLTQGGTEAFF.

The chain employs TRBV30 and TRBJ1-3; D gene unclear. Germline V gene sequence: CDR1 GTSNPN, CDR2 SVGIG (reference sequence). This CDR3 has 11 amino acids. The CDR3 spells CGEDSGNTIYF. The CDR3 nucleotides are TGTGGGGAAGACTCTGGAAACACCATATATTTT.

This clone was recorded once. J is TRBJ2-1 and V is TRBV9; D remains ambiguous. CDR1 and CDR2 from the germline V gene are SGDLS and YYNGEE. Trimming took 1 base from V and 7 from J, leaving 15 bases between them. This CDR3 contains 15 residues. DNA of the CDR3: TGTGCCAGCAGCGTATTCGCGGTAGATGGGAATGAGCAGTTCTTC. It encodes CASSVFAVDGNEQFF.

This clone turned up a few times. This chain joins TRBV28 and TRBJ1-2, with D maybe TRBD1 (6 bases). Germline CDR1 and CDR2: MDHEN and SYDVKM. The CDR3 totals 16 residues. The V gene lost 4 bases and the J gene lost 8 bases, with 23 bases spanning the gap. The chain's CDR3 is CASSWGLNLQGGGYTF. The CDR3 DNA is TGTGCCAGCAGTTGGGGATTAAACTTACAGGGAGGCGGCTACACCTTC.

In DNA, the CDR3 is TGTGCCAGCATCCAGGCAGGGAACTATGGCTACACCTTC. This translates into CASIQAGNYGYTF. The chain combines TRBV28 with TRBJ1-2; D possibly corresponds to TRBD1 (5 bases). Trimming shortened V by 7 bases and J by 2 bases, and 11 bases separated the two germline ends. The CDR3 covers 13 residues. Germline values: CDR1 MDHEN, CDR2 SYDVKM.

This chain joins TRBV18 and TRBJ2-2, with D possibly being TRBD1 (6 bases). The CDR3 is 15 amino acids. The V gene lost 3 bases and the J gene lost 1 base, with 9 bases spanning the gap. Germline CDR1 is KGHSH and CDR2 is LQKENI. CDR3 sequence: CASSPRGENTGELFF. CDR3 nucleotides: TGTGCCAGCTCACCCAGGGGCGAGAACACCGGGGAGCTGTTTTTT.

This sequence joins TRBV4-1 and TRBJ1-2; 8 bases are a match to TRBD1. The trim removed 1 base at V and 8 bases at J, leaving 12 bases unmatched. This CDR3 has 16 amino acids. Germline-derived CDR1 and CDR2 are MGHRA and YSYEKL. CDR3 coding DNA: TGCGCCAGCAGCCAAGTTTTCGCCGGACAGGGTCGGGGCTACACCTTC. Translation: CASSQVFAGQGRGYTF.

The J gene is TRBJ1-2, the V gene TRBV2; no clear D. Germline CDR1 and CDR2: SNHLY and FYNNEI. The CDR3 consists of 12 residues. Trimming shortened V by 1 base and J by 6 bases, and 6 bases separated the two germline ends. CDR3 protein: CASSEGSDGYTF. The CDR3 nucleotides are TGTGCCAGCAGTGAAGGATCAGATGGCTACACCTTC.

The CDR3 bases are TGTGCCAGCAGTTACCAACAGGGGGCTGGTGGCTACACCTTC. Translating it yields CASSYQQGAGGYTF. V usage is TRBV6-5 and J usage is TRBJ1-2, with 9 nucleotides matching TRBD1. CDR3 length: 14 residues. V lost 2 bases, J lost 7 bases, and 5 bases stayed unmatched. Germline V gene lookup returns CDR1 MNHEY and CDR2 SVGAGI.

The V call is TRBV27, the J call TRBJ1-2, with TRBD1 matching 8 bases. This CDR3 comprises 15 residues. In germline, CDR1 is MNHEY, CDR2 SMNVEV (reference sequence). V was clipped by 3 bases and J by 7 bases; unmatched bases: 10. DNA of the CDR3: TGTGCCAGCAGTTTTCAGACAGGGGCCGTGATTGGCTACACCTTC. As protein: CASSFQTGAVIGYTF.

This clone was detected only once. The gene calls are TRBV18 and TRBJ1-2, with D possibly being TRBD1 (5 bases). The CDR3 has 14 residues. The germline V gene encodes CDR1 KGHSH and CDR2 LQKENI. V was pared by 5 bases and J by 4 bases, with 14 bases between. In nucleotides, the CDR3 is TGTGCCAGCTCAGAAGACAGCAGAAGCTATGGCTACACCTTC. Protein: CASSEDSRSYGYTF.

This CDR3 is CASSLSGSFTDTQYF. DNA for the CDR3: TGTGCCAGCAGCTTGAGCGGGTCGTTCACAGATACGCAGTATTTT. The chain couples TRBV7-9 to TRBJ2-3, with D possibly matching TRBD2 (6 bases). The CDR3 is 15 residues long. CDR1 is SEHNR and CDR2 is FQNEAQ in the germline V gene (reference sequence). V was cut by 3 bases and J by 2 bases, with 12 bases left in between.

Written as DNA, the CDR3 is TGTGCCAGCTGGGACTGGAGCACAGATACGCAGTATTTT. Protein: CASWDWSTDTQYF. The gene calls are TRBV27 and TRBJ2-3; D is possibly TRBD2 (6 bases). The V gene's germline CDR1 is MNHEY and CDR2 SMNVEV (reference sequence). Trimming took off 8 bases at V and 0 bases at J, with 9 bases between the two ends. This CDR3 spans 13 amino acids.

This clone was seen just once. The chain carries TRBV6-1 and TRBJ1-5; 8 bases are shared with TRBD1. The CDR3 sequence is 15 residues long. Germline CDR1 and CDR2: MNHNS and SASEGT. V was clipped by 1 base and J by 3 bases; unmatched bases: 2. CDR3: CASSEGDRFNQPQHF. The CDR3 bases are TGTGCCAGCAGTGAAGGGGACAGGTTCAATCAGCCCCAGCATTTT.

The chain recombines TRBV28 with TRBJ2-1; D gene unclear. The CDR3 spans 12 residues. CDR1 is MDHEN, CDR2 SYDVKM, per germline. V lost 2 bases to trimming and J lost 9 bases, with 8 bases between them. Written as DNA, the CDR3 is TGTGCCAGCAGTTTACGGGTTGGTGAGCAGTTCTTC. It translates to CASSLRVGEQFF.

With regard to this clone: The sample has other DNA sequences that encode this CDR3 too. The chain links TRBV9 to TRBJ1-1; the D is unclear. The CDR3 length is 13 residues. Germline CDR1 is SGDLS and CDR2 is YYNGEE. Trimming took off 2 bases at V and 0 bases at J, with 5 bases between the two ends. DNA of the CDR3: TGTGCCAGCAGCGTCGACCTGAACACTGAAGCTTTCTTT. Amino acid sequence: CASSVDLNTEAFF. The whole variable domain, remainder taken from reference TRBV9 and TRBJ1-1, is DSGVTQTPKHLITATGQRVTLRCSPRSGDLSVYWYQQSLDQGLQFLIQYYNGEERAKGNILERFSAQQFPDLHSELNLSSLELGDSALYFCASSVDLNTEAFFGQGTRLTVV.